This T cell receptor beta chain was documented in a study of human T cells and chemical hapten exposure. Time point described: healthy volunteer bleed at 2 weeks. Unfractionated whole blood yielded total RNA. The CDR3 consists of 16 residues. V lost 4 bases and J lost 6; bases outside the gene matches: 13. From the RACE reads, TCRdb called clonotypes with MiXCR, one entry per CDR3 protein. The repertoire holds about 45,000 distinct CDR3 sequences, about 4.5% seen once, with around 5.8% in the top ten. This clonotype has just a few counts. This TCR derives from a human donor in good health. Some clones in this sample may be carry-over from other donors' samples. The chain uses TRBV23-1 and TRBJ2-3, with 7 bases that match TRBD1. TRBV23-1 is annotated as an ORF whose role is uncertain. The sequencing input was whole blood. In DNA, the CDR3 is TGCGCCAGCAGTCCTGCCGGGCGACAGGGTCTGGATACGCAGTATTTT. Translation gives CASSPAGRQGLDTQYF.